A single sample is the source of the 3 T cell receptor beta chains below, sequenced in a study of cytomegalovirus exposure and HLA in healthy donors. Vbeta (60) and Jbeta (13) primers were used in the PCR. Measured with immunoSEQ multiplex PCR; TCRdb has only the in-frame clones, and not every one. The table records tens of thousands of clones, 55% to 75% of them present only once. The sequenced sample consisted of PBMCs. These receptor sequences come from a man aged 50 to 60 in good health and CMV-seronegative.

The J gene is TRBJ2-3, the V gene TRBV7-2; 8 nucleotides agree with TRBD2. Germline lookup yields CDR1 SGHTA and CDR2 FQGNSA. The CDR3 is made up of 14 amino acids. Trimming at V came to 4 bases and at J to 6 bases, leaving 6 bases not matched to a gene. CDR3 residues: CASSSGTSSDTQYF. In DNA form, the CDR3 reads TGTGCCAGCAGCTCCGGGACTAGTTCGGATACGCAGTATTTT.

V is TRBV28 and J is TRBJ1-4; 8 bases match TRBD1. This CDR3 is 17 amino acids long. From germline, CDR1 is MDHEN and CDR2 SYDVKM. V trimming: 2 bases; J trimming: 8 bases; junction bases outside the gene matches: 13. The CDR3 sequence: CASSLGQGGAFGEKLFF. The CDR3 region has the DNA TGTGCCAGCAGTTTAGGACAGGGAGGGGCTTTTGGCGAAAAACTGTTTTTT.

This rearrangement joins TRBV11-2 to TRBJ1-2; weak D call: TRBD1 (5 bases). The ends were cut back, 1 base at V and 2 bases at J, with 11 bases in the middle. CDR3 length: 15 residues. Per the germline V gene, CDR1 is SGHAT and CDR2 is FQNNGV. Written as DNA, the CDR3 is TGTGCCAGCAGCTTAGTGCGGGGCGGGAACTATGGCTACACCTTC. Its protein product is CASSLVRGGNYGYTF.